Listed below are T cell receptor beta chains from one sample, sequenced in a study of cytomegalovirus exposure and HLA in healthy donors. The assay was immunoSEQ multiplex PCR, and TCRdb's table has in-frame clones only and misses some. The data hold more than 90,000 clones, with 65% to 80% observed a single time. Sample: PBMCs. The receptors here all came from a man aged 40-49 years in good health and CMV-seropositive. Each CDR3 is given with its conserved first and last residue. Each record gives: clone size, D gene, CDR3 length, J gene, V gene, CDR3 DNA, CDR3 protein. A D gene is named only where the DNA matches it firmly. Clone size, where shown, is once, few, many, or a class for clones that have expanded.

abundance: .
d_gene: .
len: 13
j_gene: TRBJ2-7
v_gene: TRBV28
CDR3nt: TGTGCCATCTCAGGGGGACTTAACTACGAGCAGTACTTC
CDR3aa: CAISGGLNYEQYF

abundance: .
d_gene: .
len: 14
j_gene: TRBJ1-2
v_gene: TRBV2
CDR3nt: TGTGCCAGCAGTGAAGCGCAGGGTTACTATGGCTACACCTTC
CDR3aa: CASSEAQGYYGYTF

abundance: few
d_gene: TRBD1
len: 14
j_gene: TRBJ1-2
v_gene: TRBV6-6
CDR3nt: TGTGCCAGCACCGTCAGCCGGGACAGCTTTGGCTACACCTTC
CDR3aa: CASTVSRDSFGYTF

abundance: .
d_gene: TRBD1
len: 15
j_gene: TRBJ1-2
v_gene: TRBV19
CDR3nt: TGTGCCAGTAGCGAGCAACAGGGGGCCGGTTATGGCTACACCTTC
CDR3aa: CASSEQQGAGYGYTF

abundance: .
d_gene: TRBD1
len: 15
j_gene: TRBJ2-5
v_gene: TRBV18
CDR3nt: TGTGCCAGCTCACCGCTGACAGGGGAACAAGAGACCCAGTACTTC
CDR3aa: CASSPLTGEQETQYF

abundance: .
d_gene: .
len: 16
j_gene: TRBJ1-3
v_gene: TRBV11-2
CDR3nt: TGTGCCAGCAGCGGACAGCGCAAAACCTCTGGAAACACCATATATTTT
CDR3aa: CASSGQRKTSGNTIYF

abundance: .
d_gene: .
len: 14
j_gene: TRBJ2-3
v_gene: TRBV10-1
CDR3nt: TGCGCCAGCAGCCGGGAGTGGAACACAGATACGCAGTATTTT
CDR3aa: CASSREWNTDTQYF

abundance: .
d_gene: TRBD1
len: 13
j_gene: TRBJ1-1
v_gene: TRBV14
CDR3nt: TGTGCCAGCAGGCGCACAGGGGGTGGTGAAGCTTTCTTT
CDR3aa: CASRRTGGGEAFF

abundance: .
d_gene: .
len: 14
j_gene: TRBJ1-5
v_gene: TRBV28
CDR3nt: TGTGCTCTATGGTCGGGAATATACAATCAGCCCCAGCATTTT
CDR3aa: CALWSGIYNQPQHF

abundance: once
d_gene: .
len: 11
j_gene: TRBJ2-1
v_gene: TRBV7-2
CDR3nt: TGTGCCAGCAGCCCCGGACTAGAGCAGTTCTTC
CDR3aa: CASSPGLEQFF

abundance: once
d_gene: .
len: 14
j_gene: TRBJ2-1
v_gene: TRBV5-1
CDR3nt: TGCGCCAGCAGCTTGCAGGGTCCGTCCAATGAGCAGTTCTTC
CDR3aa: CASSLQGPSNEQFF

abundance: .
d_gene: .
len: 16
j_gene: TRBJ1-5
v_gene: TRBV15
CDR3nt: TGTGCCACCAGCAGAGATGTGGGCATGAGCAATCAGCCCCAGCATTTT
CDR3aa: CATSRDVGMSNQPQHF

abundance: .
d_gene: .
len: 13
j_gene: TRBJ2-1
v_gene: TRBV2
CDR3nt: TGTGCCAGCAGTGACGGGAACTACAATGAGCAGTTCTTC
CDR3aa: CASSDGNYNEQFF

abundance: few
d_gene: TRBD1
len: 16
j_gene: TRBJ1-2
v_gene: TRBV7-2
CDR3nt: TGTGCCAGCAGCTCCACTCCCCGCGGACAGGGGTATGGCTACACCTTC
CDR3aa: CASSSTPRGQGYGYTF

abundance: .
d_gene: .
len: 18
j_gene: TRBJ1-2
v_gene: TRBV4-3
CDR3nt: TGCGCCAGCAGCCAAGACTCGGACAGCCCTCTGAGGGGCTATGGCTACACCTTC
CDR3aa: CASSQDSDSPLRGYGYTF

abundance: .
d_gene: TRBD1
len: 13
j_gene: TRBJ1-5
v_gene: TRBV7-2
CDR3nt: TGTGCCAGCAGCGCACAGGGGGCTCAGCCCCAGCATTTT
CDR3aa: CASSAQGAQPQHF

abundance: few
d_gene: TRBD1
len: 16
j_gene: TRBJ2-2
v_gene: TRBV9
CDR3nt: TGTGCCAGCAGCCCGCCGACAGGGGCGAACACCGGGGAGCTGTTTTTT
CDR3aa: CASSPPTGANTGELFF

abundance: .
d_gene: .
len: 15
j_gene: TRBJ1-4
v_gene: TRBV6-5
CDR3nt: TGTGCCTCGAAGGAGGACAGTGCAACTAATGAAAAACTGTTTTTT
CDR3aa: CASKEDSATNEKLFF

abundance: .
d_gene: .
len: 15
j_gene: TRBJ2-6
v_gene: TRBV19
CDR3nt: TGTGCCAGTAATGAGATGGGAGACGGGGCCAACGTCCTGACTTTC
CDR3aa: CASNEMGDGANVLTF

abundance: few
d_gene: TRBD1
len: 14
j_gene: TRBJ2-7
v_gene: TRBV10-3
CDR3nt: TGTGCCATCAGTGCCGGGACAGGGGTCAACGAGCAGTACTTC
CDR3aa: CAISAGTGVNEQYF

abundance: once
d_gene: TRBD1
len: 13
j_gene: TRBJ1-2
v_gene: TRBV19
CDR3nt: TGTGCCAGTAGTGCCGGGACAGGGAGTGGCTACACCTTC
CDR3aa: CASSAGTGSGYTF

abundance: .
d_gene: TRBD1
len: 14
j_gene: TRBJ2-7
v_gene: TRBV10-3
CDR3nt: TGTGCCATCAGCGAGGACAGGGGCGCCTACGAGCAGTACTTC
CDR3aa: CAISEDRGAYEQYF

abundance: once
d_gene: .
len: 13
j_gene: TRBJ2-7
v_gene: TRBV28
CDR3nt: TGTGCCAGCAGTTCCCCAGGGACCTACGAGCAGTACTTC
CDR3aa: CASSSPGTYEQYF

abundance: .
d_gene: .
len: 15
j_gene: TRBJ1-4
v_gene: TRBV5-4
CDR3nt: TGTGCCAGCAGCTGGGGAGGGGGTGGTAATGAAAAACTGTTTTTT
CDR3aa: CASSWGGGGNEKLFF

abundance: .
d_gene: .
len: 15
j_gene: TRBJ2-3
v_gene: TRBV4-1
CDR3nt: TGCGCCAGCAGCCAGGATAACAGGGTCACAGATACGCAGTATTTT
CDR3aa: CASSQDNRVTDTQYF

abundance: .
d_gene: TRBD1
len: 14
j_gene: TRBJ1-5
v_gene: TRBV19
CDR3nt: TGTGCCAGTAGTACCACAGGGGGCGTACAGCCCCAGCATTTT
CDR3aa: CASSTTGGVQPQHF

abundance: .
d_gene: TRBD2
len: 14
j_gene: TRBJ2-7
v_gene: TRBV15
CDR3nt: TGTGCCACCTCCACTAGCGACGTCTCCTACGAGCAGTACTTC
CDR3aa: CATSTSDVSYEQYF

abundance: .
d_gene: .
len: 13
j_gene: TRBJ1-1
v_gene: TRBV10-2
CDR3nt: TGCGCCAGCAGTGAGTCTGGCGGCGCTGAAGCTTTCTTT
CDR3aa: CASSESGGAEAFF

abundance: .
d_gene: .
len: 13
j_gene: TRBJ2-3
v_gene: TRBV10-3
CDR3nt: TGTGCCATCTGGGCGGGGCTTGACGATACGCAGTATTTT
CDR3aa: CAIWAGLDDTQYF

abundance: .
d_gene: TRBD2
len: 16
j_gene: TRBJ2-1
v_gene: TRBV5-1
CDR3nt: TGCGCCAGCAGCTTGGTCCGCGGGGGGGCTGGGAATGAGCAGTTCTTC
CDR3aa: CASSLVRGGAGNEQFF

abundance: .
d_gene: TRBD1
len: 14
j_gene: TRBJ2-7
v_gene: TRBV9
CDR3nt: TGTGCCAGCAGCGCGAGGGGGACAGACTACGAGCAGTACTTC
CDR3aa: CASSARGTDYEQYF

abundance: .
d_gene: .
len: 20
j_gene: TRBJ2-5
v_gene: TRBV4-3
CDR3nt: TGCGCCAGCAGCCAAAGACCAGCGGGACAAAATTTGGGACTGGAAGAGACCCAGTACTTC
CDR3aa: CASSQRPAGQNLGLEETQYF

abundance: .
d_gene: TRBD2
len: 16
j_gene: TRBJ2-7
v_gene: TRBV10-2
CDR3nt: TGCGCCAGCAGTGTGGGCCCTAGCGGGGGCTCCTACGAGCAGTACTTC
CDR3aa: CASSVGPSGGSYEQYF

abundance: few
d_gene: .
len: 14
j_gene: TRBJ2-2
v_gene: TRBV13
CDR3nt: TGTGCCAGCAGCTTAGAAGGGGCGGCCGGGGAGCTGTTTTTT
CDR3aa: CASSLEGAAGELFF

abundance: .
d_gene: .
len: 13
j_gene: TRBJ2-7
v_gene: TRBV28
CDR3nt: TGTGCCACCAGGACAGCCGACCTCTACGAGCAGTACTTC
CDR3aa: CATRTADLYEQYF

abundance: .
d_gene: .
len: 12
j_gene: TRBJ2-1
v_gene: TRBV2
CDR3nt: TGTGCCAGCGGTCGCAGGGGGGATGAGCAGTTCTTC
CDR3aa: CASGRRGDEQFF

abundance: .
d_gene: .
len: 14
j_gene: TRBJ2-5
v_gene: TRBV21-1
CDR3nt: TGTGCCAGCAGCAATGACAGGGGGCGGGAGACCCAGTACTTC
CDR3aa: CASSNDRGRETQYF

abundance: .
d_gene: .
len: 15
j_gene: TRBJ1-2
v_gene: TRBV4-3
CDR3nt: TGCGCCAGCAGCCAATCTCCAAACAGGGCTAGTGGCTACACCTTC
CDR3aa: CASSQSPNRASGYTF

abundance: .
d_gene: TRBD2
len: 15
j_gene: TRBJ2-1
v_gene: TRBV11-3
CDR3nt: TGTGCCAGCAGCTCAGGACTAGCGGGACACAATGAGCAGTTCTTC
CDR3aa: CASSSGLAGHNEQFF

abundance: .
d_gene: TRBD2
len: 15
j_gene: TRBJ2-7
v_gene: TRBV9
CDR3nt: TGTGCCAGCAGCGTAACTAGCGGGAGTCACTACGAGCAGTACTTC
CDR3aa: CASSVTSGSHYEQYF

abundance: .
d_gene: .
len: 10
j_gene: TRBJ1-2
v_gene: TRBV29-1
CDR3nt: TGCAGCGTATGGACAGAGGACTACACCTTC
CDR3aa: CSVWTEDYTF